This T cell receptor beta chain was captured in a study of cytomegalovirus exposure and HLA in healthy donors. Notes on the study in general: The investigators catalogued 164 TCR beta chains as cytomegalovirus-associated. Roughly uniform depth of sequencing across donors was assumed in presence/absence analyses.

With 60 Vbeta and 13 Jbeta primers, the PCR was carried out. Sequencing was performed with immunoSEQ multiplex PCR; in TCRdb, only in-frame clones are kept and a portion is missing. The sample has around 190,000 clones, over 60% seen once. In the case of this clone: Antigen unknown.

The V end lost 3 bases, the J end lost 0 bases, and 13 bases lay between the germline ends. In germline, CDR1 is SGHKS, CDR2 YYEKEE (reference sequence). The CDR3 sequence is 15 residues long. The donors were healthy bone marrow donors. There were likely unrecorded immune exposures, though donors were nominally healthy when sampled. This chain uses TRBV5-5 with TRBJ2-7; D is possibly TRBD1 (6 bases). What was sequenced was PBMCs. The receptor's source is a woman between 40 and 55 years old in good health and CMV-seronegative. The CDR3 reads CASSYRDNHSYEQYF. The CDR3 region has the DNA TGTGCCAGCAGCTACCGGGACAACCACTCCTACGAGCAGTACTTC.